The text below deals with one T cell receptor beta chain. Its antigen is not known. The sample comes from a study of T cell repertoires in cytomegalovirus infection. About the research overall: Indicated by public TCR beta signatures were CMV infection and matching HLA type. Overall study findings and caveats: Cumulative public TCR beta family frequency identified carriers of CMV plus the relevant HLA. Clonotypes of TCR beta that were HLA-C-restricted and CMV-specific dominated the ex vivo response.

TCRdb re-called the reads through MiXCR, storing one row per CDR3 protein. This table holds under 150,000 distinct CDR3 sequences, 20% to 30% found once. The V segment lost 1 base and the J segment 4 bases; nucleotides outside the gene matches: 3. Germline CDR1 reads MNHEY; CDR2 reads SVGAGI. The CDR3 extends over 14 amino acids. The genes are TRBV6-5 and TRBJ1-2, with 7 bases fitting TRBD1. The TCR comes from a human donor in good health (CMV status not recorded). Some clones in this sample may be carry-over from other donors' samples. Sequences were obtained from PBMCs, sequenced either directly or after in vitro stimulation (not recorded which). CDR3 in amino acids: CASSYLGQPYGYTF. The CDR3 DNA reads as TGTGCCAGCAGTTACTTGGGACAGCCCTATGGCTACACCTTC.